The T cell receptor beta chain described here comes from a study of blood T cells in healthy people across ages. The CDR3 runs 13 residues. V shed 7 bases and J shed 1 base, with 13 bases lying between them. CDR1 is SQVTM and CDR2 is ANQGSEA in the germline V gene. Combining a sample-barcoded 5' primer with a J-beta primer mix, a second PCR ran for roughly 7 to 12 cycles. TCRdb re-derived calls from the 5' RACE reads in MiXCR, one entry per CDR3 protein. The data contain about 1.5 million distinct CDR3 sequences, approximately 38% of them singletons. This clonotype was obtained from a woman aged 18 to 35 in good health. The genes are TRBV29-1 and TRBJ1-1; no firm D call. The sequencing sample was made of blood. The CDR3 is CSDPAQRNTEAFF. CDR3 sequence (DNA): TGCAGCGATCCGGCGCAACGGAACACTGAAGCTTTCTTT.